The present T cell receptor beta chain was sequenced within a study of metastatic and nonmetastatic thyroid tumors (dated by TCRdb to 2020 to 2022). In the study overall: Repertoires from peripheral blood and from tumor or nodule tissue samples of malignant and benign thyroid patients were compared. Paper-wide results and their limitations: In both blood and tumor samples, malignant tumors were reported to have significantly higher TCR beta diversity than benign nodules.

This clone was seen many times. Its antigen remains undetermined. No clone much larger than this one lies a single base away; base qualities are absent. The CDR3 covers 15 residues, taking in both the cysteine and the phenylalanine. Here the CDR3 DNA is all that survives: 45 bases in frame from base 1. The germline V gene gives CDR1 as SGHTA and CDR2 as FQGNSA. V is pruned by 4 bases and J by 2 bases, leaving 5 bases of the junction without a gene match. The library was built by means of PCR. Sequenced using an Illumina HiSeq 4000. High-throughput sequencing was used to profile the CDR3 region of the TCR beta-chain in every patient. As for the original processing: Drawing on CDR3 differences between clinicopathological groups, the researchers built a classifier meant to tell apart patients with distant-metastatic papillary thyroid cancer. The Shannon index was used to assess repertoire diversity, and the Morisita-Horn index was used to assess tumor-blood repertoire similarity. TCRdb reanalyzed the raw reads on its own, using fastp at Q25 for trimming and MiXCR for clone calling, and kept in-frame beta chains. None of the V and J calls come from the authors' own analysis; TCRdb made them. Across this sample there are some 20,000 clones, with 21% seen only once. More than 15% of the sample rests with the top ten.

No treatment had been received by any patient before thyroid surgery. Using T-cell receptor beta sequencing, the study looked back at clinical samples from patients collected from 2012 to 2018. The V and J genes are TRBV7-2 and TRBJ2-7, with 10 bases in between that match TRBD2. The receptor was isolated from a female donor with papillary thyroid cancer or a benign thyroid nodule (not recorded which). Some clones in this sample may be carry-over from other donors' samples. The sample comprised tumor tissue. The CDR3 protein is CASSSSAGGTYEQYF. The nucleotide sequence is TGTGCCAGCAGCTCCTCAGCGGGAGGGACCTACGAGCAGTACTTC.